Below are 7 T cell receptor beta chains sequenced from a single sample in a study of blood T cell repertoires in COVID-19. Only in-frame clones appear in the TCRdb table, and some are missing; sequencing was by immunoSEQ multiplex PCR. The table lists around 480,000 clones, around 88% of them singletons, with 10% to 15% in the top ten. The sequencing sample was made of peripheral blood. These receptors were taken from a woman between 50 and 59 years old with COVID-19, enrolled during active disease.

The chain's CDR3 is CASSISTGKKPQHF. The CDR3 bases are TGTGCCAGCAGCATATCAACAGGCAAGAAGCCCCAGCATTTT. The chain joins TRBV5-6 to TRBJ1-5, with D possibly matching TRBD1 (5 bases). The germline V gene has CDR1 SGHDT and CDR2 YYEEEE. V was pared by 4 bases and J by 8 bases, with 16 bases between. The CDR3 is 14 residues long.

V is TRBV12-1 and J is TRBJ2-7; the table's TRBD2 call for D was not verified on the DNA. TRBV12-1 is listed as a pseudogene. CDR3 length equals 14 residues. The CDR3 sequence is CASLKLRCVYEQYF. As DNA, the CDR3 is TGTGCCAGCTTAAAACTTCGGTGCGTCTACGAGCAGTACTTC.

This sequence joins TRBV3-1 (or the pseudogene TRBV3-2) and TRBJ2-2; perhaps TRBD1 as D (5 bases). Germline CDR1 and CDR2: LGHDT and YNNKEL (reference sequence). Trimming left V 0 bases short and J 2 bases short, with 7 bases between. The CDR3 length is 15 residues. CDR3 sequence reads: CASSQDRGNTGELFF. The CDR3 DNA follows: TGTGCCAGCAGCCAAGATAGGGGCAACACCGGGGAGCTGTTTTTT.

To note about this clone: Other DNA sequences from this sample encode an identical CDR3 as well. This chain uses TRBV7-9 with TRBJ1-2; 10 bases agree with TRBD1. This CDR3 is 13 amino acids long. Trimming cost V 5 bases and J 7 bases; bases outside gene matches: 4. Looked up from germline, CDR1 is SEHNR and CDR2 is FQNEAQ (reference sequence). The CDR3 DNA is TGTGCCAGCAGCCCTGGACAGGGGGGTGGCTACACCTTC. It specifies CASSPGQGGGYTF.

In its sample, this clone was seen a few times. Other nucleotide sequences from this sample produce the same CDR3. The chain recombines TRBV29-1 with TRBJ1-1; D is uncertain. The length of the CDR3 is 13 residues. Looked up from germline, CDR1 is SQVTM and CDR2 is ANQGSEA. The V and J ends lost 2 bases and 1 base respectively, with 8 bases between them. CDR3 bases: TGCAGCGTTGAAACCGGGAGGAACACTGAAGCTTTCTTT. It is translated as CSVETGRNTEAFF.

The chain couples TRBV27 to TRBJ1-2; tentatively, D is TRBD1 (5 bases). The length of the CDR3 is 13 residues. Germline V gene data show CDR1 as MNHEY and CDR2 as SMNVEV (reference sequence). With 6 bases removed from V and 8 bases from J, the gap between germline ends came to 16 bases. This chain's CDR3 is CASSARWEGGYTF. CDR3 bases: TGTGCCAGCAGCGCCCGGTGGGAGGGGGGCTACACCTTC.

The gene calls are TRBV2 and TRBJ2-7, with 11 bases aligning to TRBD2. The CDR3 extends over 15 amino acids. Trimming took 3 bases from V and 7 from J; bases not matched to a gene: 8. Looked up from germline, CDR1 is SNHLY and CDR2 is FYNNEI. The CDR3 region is CASSEGLAGGREQYF. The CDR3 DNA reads TGTGCCAGCAGTGAGGGGCTAGCGGGGGGACGGGAGCAGTACTTC. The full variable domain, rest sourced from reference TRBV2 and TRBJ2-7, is EPEVTQTPSHQVTQMGQEVILRCVPISNHLYFYWYRQILGQKVEFLVSFYNNEISEKSEIFDDQFSVERPDGSNFTLKIRSTKLEDSAMYFCASSEGLAGGREQYFGPGTRLTVT.